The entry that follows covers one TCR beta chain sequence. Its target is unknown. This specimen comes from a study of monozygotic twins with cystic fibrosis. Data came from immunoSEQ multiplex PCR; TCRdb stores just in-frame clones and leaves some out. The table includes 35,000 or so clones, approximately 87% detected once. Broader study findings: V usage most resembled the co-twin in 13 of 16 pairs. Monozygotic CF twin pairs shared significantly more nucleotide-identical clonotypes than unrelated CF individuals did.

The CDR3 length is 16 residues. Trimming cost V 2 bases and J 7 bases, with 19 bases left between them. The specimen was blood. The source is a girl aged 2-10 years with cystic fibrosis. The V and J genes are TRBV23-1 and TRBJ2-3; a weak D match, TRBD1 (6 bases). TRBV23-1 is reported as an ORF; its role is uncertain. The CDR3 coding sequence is TGCGCCAGCAGTCAAGATACAGGGATCTTAGCGTATACGCAGTATTTT. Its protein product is CASSQDTGILAYTQYF.